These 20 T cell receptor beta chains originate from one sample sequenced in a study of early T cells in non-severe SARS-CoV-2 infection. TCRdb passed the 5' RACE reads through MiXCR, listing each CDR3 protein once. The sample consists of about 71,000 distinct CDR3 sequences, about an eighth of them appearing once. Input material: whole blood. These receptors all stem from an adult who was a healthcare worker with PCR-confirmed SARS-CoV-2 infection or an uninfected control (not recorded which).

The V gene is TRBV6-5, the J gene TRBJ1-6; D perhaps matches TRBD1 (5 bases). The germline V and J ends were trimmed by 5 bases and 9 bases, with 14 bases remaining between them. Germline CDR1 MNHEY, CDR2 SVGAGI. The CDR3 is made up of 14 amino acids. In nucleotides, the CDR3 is TGTGCCAGCAGTCCTAGACAGACAAGTTCACCCCTCCACTTT. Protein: CASSPRQTSSPLHF.

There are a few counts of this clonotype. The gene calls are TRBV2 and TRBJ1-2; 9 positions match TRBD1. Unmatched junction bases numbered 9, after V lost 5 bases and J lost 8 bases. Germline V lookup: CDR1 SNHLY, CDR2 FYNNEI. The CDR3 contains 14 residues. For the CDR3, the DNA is TGTGCCAGCAGTTTCAAGCCGGGACAGGGAGGCTACACCTTC. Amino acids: CASSFKPGQGGYTF.

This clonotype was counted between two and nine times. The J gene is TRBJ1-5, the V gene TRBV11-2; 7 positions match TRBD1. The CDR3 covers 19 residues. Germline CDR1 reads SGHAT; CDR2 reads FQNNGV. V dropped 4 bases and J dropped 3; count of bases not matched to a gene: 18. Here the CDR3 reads CASSWKGGDRVKINQPQHF. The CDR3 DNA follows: TGTGCCAGCAGCTGGAAAGGGGGAGACAGGGTCAAGATCAATCAGCCCCAGCATTTT.

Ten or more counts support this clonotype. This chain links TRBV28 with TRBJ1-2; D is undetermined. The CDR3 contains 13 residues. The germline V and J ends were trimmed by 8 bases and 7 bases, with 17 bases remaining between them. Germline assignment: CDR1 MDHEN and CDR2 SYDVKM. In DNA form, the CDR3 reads TGTGCCAGCTATCCCCGACGGGGAAGTGGCTACACCTTC. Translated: CASYPRRGSGYTF.

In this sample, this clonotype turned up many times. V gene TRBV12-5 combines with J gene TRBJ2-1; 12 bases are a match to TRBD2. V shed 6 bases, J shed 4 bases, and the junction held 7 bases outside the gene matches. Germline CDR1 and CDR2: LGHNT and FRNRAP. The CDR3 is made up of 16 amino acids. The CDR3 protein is CASGLGLAGRYNEQFF. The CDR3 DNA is TGTGCTAGTGGCCTCGGACTAGCGGGGAGATACAATGAGCAGTTCTTC.

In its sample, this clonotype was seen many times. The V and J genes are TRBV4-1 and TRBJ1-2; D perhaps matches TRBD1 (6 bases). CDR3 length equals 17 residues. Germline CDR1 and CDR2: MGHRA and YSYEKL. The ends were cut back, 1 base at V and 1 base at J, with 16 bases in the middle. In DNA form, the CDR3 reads TGCGCCAGCAGCCAAGGAGCAGGGGTCAACCTTAACTATGGCTACACCTTC. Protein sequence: CASSQGAGVNLNYGYTF.

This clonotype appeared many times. CDR3 sequence (DNA): TGTGCCAGCAGCTTATTAGGGCGAGTTCCAAGTCATTCTGGGGCCAACGTCCTGACTTTC. Translation gives CASSLLGRVPSHSGANVLTF. The gene calls are TRBV7-3 and TRBJ2-6; the D is unclear. The germline V gene encodes CDR1 SGHTA and CDR2 FQGTGA. V lost 2 bases to trimming and J lost 1 base, with 21 bases between them. The CDR3 sequence is 20 residues long.

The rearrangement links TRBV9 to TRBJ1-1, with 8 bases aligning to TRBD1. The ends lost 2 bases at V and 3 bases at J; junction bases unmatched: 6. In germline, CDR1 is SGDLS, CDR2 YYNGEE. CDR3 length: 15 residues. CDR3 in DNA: TGTGCCAGCAGCGTTCTCCCGACAGGGGACACTGAAGCTTTCTTT. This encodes CASSVLPTGDTEAFF.

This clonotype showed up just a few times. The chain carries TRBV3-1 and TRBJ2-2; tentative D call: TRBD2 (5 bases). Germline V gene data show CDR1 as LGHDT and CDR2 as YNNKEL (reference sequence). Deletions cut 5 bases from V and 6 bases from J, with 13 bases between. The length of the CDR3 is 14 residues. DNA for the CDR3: TGTGCCAGCAGCATTGATCCCGGGGCCGGGGAGCTGTTTTTT. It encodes CASSIDPGAGELFF.

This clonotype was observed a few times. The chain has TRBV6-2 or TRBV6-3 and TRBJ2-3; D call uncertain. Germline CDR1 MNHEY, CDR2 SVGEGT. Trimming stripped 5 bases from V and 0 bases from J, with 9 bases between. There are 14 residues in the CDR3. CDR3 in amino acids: CASSLAASTDTQYF. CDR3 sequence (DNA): TGTGCCAGCAGTCTGGCGGCGAGCACAGATACGCAGTATTTT.

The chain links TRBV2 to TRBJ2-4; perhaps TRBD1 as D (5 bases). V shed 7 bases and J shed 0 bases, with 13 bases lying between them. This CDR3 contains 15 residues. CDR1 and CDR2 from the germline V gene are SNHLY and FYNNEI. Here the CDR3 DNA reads TGTGCCAGCAATTTCGACAGCGTAGCCAAAAACATTCAGTACTTC. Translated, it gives CASNFDSVAKNIQYF.

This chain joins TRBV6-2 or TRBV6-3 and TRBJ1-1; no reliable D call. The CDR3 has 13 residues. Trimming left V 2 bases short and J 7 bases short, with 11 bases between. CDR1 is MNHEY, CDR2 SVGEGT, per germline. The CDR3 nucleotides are TGTGCCAGCAGTTACCGTGCCTTGGGTGAAGCTTTCTTT. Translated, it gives CASSYRALGEAFF.

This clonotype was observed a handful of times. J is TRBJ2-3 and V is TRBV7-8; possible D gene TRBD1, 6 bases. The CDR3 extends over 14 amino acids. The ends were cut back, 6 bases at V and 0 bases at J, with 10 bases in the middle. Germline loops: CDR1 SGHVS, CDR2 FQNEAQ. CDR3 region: CASRQGLSTDTQYF. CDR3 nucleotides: TGTGCCAGCAGACAGGGCTTAAGCACAGATACGCAGTATTTT.

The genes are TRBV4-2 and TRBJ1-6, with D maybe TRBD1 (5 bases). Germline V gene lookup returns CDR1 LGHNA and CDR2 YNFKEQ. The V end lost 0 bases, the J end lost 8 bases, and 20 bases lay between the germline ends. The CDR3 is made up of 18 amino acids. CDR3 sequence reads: CASSQDSGGGQGHSPLHF. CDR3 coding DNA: TGTGCCAGCAGCCAAGATAGCGGGGGTGGCCAGGGTCATTCACCCCTCCACTTT.

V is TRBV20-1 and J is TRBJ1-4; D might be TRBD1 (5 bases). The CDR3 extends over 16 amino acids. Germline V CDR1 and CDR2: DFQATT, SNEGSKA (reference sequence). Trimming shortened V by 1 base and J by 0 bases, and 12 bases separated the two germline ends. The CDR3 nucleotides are TGCAGTGCTAGAGGCGGGGACGCCGCAACTAATGAAAAACTGTTTTTT. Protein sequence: CSARGGDAATNEKLFF.

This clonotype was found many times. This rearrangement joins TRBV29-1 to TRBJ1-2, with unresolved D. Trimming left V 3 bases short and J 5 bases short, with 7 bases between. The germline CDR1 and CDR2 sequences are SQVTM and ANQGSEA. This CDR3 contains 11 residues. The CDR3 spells CSVDWRYGYTF. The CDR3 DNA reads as TGCAGCGTTGACTGGCGATATGGCTACACCTTC.

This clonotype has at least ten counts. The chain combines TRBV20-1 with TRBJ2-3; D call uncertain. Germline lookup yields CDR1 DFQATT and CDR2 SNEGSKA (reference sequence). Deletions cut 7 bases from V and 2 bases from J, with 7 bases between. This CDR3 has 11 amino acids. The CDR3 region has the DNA TGCAGTGGGGTCCTCACAGATACGCAGTATTTT. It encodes CSGVLTDTQYF.

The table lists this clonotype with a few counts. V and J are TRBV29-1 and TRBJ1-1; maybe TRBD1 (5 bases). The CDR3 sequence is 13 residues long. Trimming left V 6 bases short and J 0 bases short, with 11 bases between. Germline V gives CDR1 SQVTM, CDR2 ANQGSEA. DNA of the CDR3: TGCAGCGTGGCGACAGAATTGAACACTGAAGCTTTCTTT. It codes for CSVATELNTEAFF.

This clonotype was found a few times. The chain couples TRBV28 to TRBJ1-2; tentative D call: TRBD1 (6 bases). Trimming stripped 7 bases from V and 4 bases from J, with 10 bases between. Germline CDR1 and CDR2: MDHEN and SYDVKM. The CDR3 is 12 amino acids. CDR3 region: CASMGTIYGYTF. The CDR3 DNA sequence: TGTGCCAGCATGGGGACAATCTATGGCTACACCTTC.

The CDR3 region has the DNA TGTGCCAGCAGCCCCGGGACTAGTAGTGTAGAGACCCAGTACTTC. It is translated as CASSPGTSSVETQYF. V is TRBV7-6 and J is TRBJ2-5; 8 nucleotides line up with TRBD2. From germline, CDR1 is SGHVS and CDR2 FNYEAQ. The V segment lost 5 bases and the J segment 4 bases; nucleotides outside the gene matches: 9. This CDR3 is 15 amino acids long.